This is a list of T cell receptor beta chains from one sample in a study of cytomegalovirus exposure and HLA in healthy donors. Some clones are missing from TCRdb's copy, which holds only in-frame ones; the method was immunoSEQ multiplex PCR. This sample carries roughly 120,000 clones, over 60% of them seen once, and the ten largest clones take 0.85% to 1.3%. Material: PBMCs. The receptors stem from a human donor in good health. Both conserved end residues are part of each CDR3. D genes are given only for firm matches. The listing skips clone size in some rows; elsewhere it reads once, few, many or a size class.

CDR3nt: TGCGCCAGCAGTGATGGAGATCAGCCCCAGCATTTT
CDR3aa: CASSDGDQPQHF
v_gene: TRBV10-2
j_gene: TRBJ1-5
d_gene: -
abundance: -

CDR3nt: TGTGCCAGTAGTTCCACGAACAGGGGATTTATGGACGGCTACACCTTC
CDR3aa: CASSSTNRGFMDGYTF
v_gene: TRBV19
j_gene: TRBJ1-2
d_gene: TRBD1
abundance: few

CDR3nt: TGTGCCAGCAGCTCCGTACATCAGGGGATGATAGCCGGGGAGCTGTTTTTT
CDR3aa: CASSSVHQGMIAGELFF
v_gene: TRBV7-3
j_gene: TRBJ2-2
d_gene: -
abundance: -

CDR3nt: TGTGCCACCAGCATGTACAGACCCTACGAGCAGTACTTC
CDR3aa: CATSMYRPYEQYF
v_gene: TRBV15
j_gene: TRBJ2-7
d_gene: -
abundance: few

CDR3nt: TGTGCCAGCAGTCCACCCCCCGGGGGGAGAGGTGAAAAACTGTTTTTT
CDR3aa: CASSPPPGGRGEKLFF
v_gene: TRBV27
j_gene: TRBJ1-4
d_gene: -
abundance: -

CDR3nt: TGTGCCAGCAGTGGGGTATTGCAGGGGCAGCCCCAGCATTTT
CDR3aa: CASSGVLQGQPQHF
v_gene: TRBV6-1
j_gene: TRBJ1-5
d_gene: -
abundance: -

CDR3nt: TGTGCCAGTAGTATAACAGGGGGTCCTTATGGCTACACCTTC
CDR3aa: CASSITGGPYGYTF
v_gene: TRBV19
j_gene: TRBJ1-2
d_gene: TRBD1
abundance: -

CDR3nt: TGTGCCAGCAGCCCGGGGACAGGTGCAACTAATGAAAAACTGTTTTTT
CDR3aa: CASSPGTGATNEKLFF
v_gene: TRBV5-4
j_gene: TRBJ1-4
d_gene: TRBD1
abundance: -

CDR3nt: TGTGCCAGCAGTGGCCAAGGACAACGAAACACTGAAGCTTTCTTT
CDR3aa: CASSGQGQRNTEAFF
v_gene: TRBV2
j_gene: TRBJ1-1
d_gene: -
abundance: -

CDR3nt: TGTGCCAGCAGCGAGGGACAGCGAAACACTGAAGCTTTCTTT
CDR3aa: CASSEGQRNTEAFF
v_gene: TRBV9
j_gene: TRBJ1-1
d_gene: TRBD1
abundance: -

CDR3nt: TGTGCCAGCGGGGAAAAGGACAGGGGGTACAATCAGCCCCAGCATTTT
CDR3aa: CASGEKDRGYNQPQHF
v_gene: TRBV6-6
j_gene: TRBJ1-5
d_gene: TRBD1
abundance: -

CDR3nt: TGTGCCAGCAGGCAAATAAAACCTGGGTCGACACATAGCAATCAGCCCCAGCATTTT
CDR3aa: CASRQIKPGSTHSNQPQHF
v_gene: TRBV5-8
j_gene: TRBJ1-5
d_gene: -
abundance: -

CDR3nt: TGTGCCAGCAGGACTGGGACAGGGGATGAAAAACTGTTTTTT
CDR3aa: CASRTGTGDEKLFF
v_gene: TRBV6-5
j_gene: TRBJ1-4
d_gene: TRBD1
abundance: -

CDR3nt: TGTGCCAGCAGCCCGGGAGTAGCGGGGGGCGGGGAGCTGTTTTTT
CDR3aa: CASSPGVAGGGELFF
v_gene: TRBV11-3
j_gene: TRBJ2-2
d_gene: TRBD2
abundance: -

CDR3nt: TGTGCCAGCAGTCTCGGACAGGGCTGGCAGTACTTC
CDR3aa: CASSLGQGWQYF
v_gene: TRBV7-9
j_gene: TRBJ2-7
d_gene: TRBD1
abundance: -

CDR3nt: TGTGCCAGTAGCCTCGGGAGGGGGATTATGGGCACTGAAGCTTTCTTT
CDR3aa: CASSLGRGIMGTEAFF
v_gene: TRBV19
j_gene: TRBJ1-1
d_gene: -
abundance: -